A single TCR beta chain is shown here with its context. Its target is not known. There are 15 residues in the CDR3. With 1 base removed from V and 0 bases from J, the gap between germline ends came to 10 bases. From germline, CDR1 is SGHRS and CDR2 YFSETQ. The data originate from a study of vaccination effects on CD4 cells after COVID-19. Antigen-specific CD4+ T cells were first expanded with viral peptide pools by the ViraFEST assay and only then sequenced. The culture ran for about 11 days, and then CD4+ T cells were isolated. Participants were given two doses of BNT162b2 or mRNA-1273 vaccine. Measured with immunoSEQ multiplex PCR; TCRdb has only the in-frame clones, and not every one. The sample records roughly 70,000 clones, roughly 76% being singletons.

The specimen comprised CD4+ T cells from PBMCs cultured with HCoV-OC43 spike peptides, sampled after COVID-19 vaccination. Subset noted: HCoV-OC43 spike overlapping peptide pool stimulation. This clonotype was obtained from a human donor who received a COVID-19 vaccine. The chain links TRBV5-1 to TRBJ2-5; the D gene is possibly TRBD1 (6 bases). CDR3 coding DNA: TGCGCCAGCAGCTTGAGCCAGGGGTACCAAGAGACCCAGTACTTC. Its protein product is CASSLSQGYQETQYF. The full variable domain, completed using reference TRBV5-1 and TRBJ2-5, is KAGVTQTPRYLIKTRGQQVTLSCSPISGHRSVSWYQQTPGQGLQFLFEYFSETQRNKGNFPGRFSGRQFSNSRSEMNVSTLELGDSALYLCASSLSQGYQETQYFGPGTRLLVL.